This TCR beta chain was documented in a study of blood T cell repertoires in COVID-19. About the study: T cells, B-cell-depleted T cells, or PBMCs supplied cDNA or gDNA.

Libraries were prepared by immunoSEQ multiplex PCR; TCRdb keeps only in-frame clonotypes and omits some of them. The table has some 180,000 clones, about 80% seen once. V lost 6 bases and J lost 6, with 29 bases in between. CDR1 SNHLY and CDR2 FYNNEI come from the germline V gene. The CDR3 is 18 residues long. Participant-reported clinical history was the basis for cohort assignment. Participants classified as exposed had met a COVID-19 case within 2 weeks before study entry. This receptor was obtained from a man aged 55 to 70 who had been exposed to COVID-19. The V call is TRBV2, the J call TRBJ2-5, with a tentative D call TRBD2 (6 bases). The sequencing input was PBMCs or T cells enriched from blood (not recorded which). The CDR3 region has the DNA TGTGCCAGCAGCACGCCCGCTCAGGCGGGAACCAAGGTGAAGACCCAGTACTTC. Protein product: CASSTPAQAGTKVKTQYF.